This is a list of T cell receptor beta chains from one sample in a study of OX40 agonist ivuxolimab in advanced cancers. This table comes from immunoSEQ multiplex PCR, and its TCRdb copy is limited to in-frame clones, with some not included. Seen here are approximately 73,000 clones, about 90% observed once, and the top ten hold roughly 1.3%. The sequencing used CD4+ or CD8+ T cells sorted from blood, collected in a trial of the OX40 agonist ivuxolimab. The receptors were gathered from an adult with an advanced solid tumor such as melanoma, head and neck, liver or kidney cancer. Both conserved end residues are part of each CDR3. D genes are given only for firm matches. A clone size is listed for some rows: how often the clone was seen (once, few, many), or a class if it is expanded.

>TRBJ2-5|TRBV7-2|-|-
TGTGCCAGCAGAGAGGGCCCGGAGACCCAGTACTTC
CASREGPETQYF
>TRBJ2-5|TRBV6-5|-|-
TGTGCCAGCACCGATGGGGCAGAGACCCAGTACTTC
CASTDGAETQYF
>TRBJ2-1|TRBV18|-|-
TGTGCCAGCTCACCACCTGTAGGGGCCTACAATGAGCAGTTCTTC
CASSPPVGAYNEQFF
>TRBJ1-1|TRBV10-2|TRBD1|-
TGCGCCAGCGGCAAAGGGGGCTGGCGCACTGAAGCTTTCTTT
CASGKGGWRTEAFF
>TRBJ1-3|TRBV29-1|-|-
TGCAGCGTTGTCGGACGCGCTGGGTCCGGAAACACCATATATTTT
CSVVGRAGSGNTIYF
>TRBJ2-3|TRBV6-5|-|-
TGTGCCAGCAGTTATGCGGGTAGCACAGATACGCAGTATTTT
CASSYAGSTDTQYF
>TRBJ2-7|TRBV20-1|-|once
TGCAGTGCTCCGGGGCCCTACGAGCAGTACTTC
CSAPGPYEQYF
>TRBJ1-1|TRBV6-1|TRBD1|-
TGTGCCACCAGGGGGTCGACAGGGATAAATGAAGCTTTCTTT
CATRGSTGINEAFF
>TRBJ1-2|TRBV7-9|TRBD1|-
TGTGCCAGCAGCATAGGGACAGGGGAGGCCTATGGCTACACCTTC
CASSIGTGEAYGYTF
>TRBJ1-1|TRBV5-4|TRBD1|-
TGTGCCAGCAGCTTGGACGAGACAGGGCTCGCAGCTGAAGCTTTCTTT
CASSLDETGLAAEAFF
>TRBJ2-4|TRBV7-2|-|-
TGTGCCAGCAGCTTAGTAATGGCACCAAGGGATAACATTCAGTACTTC
CASSLVMAPRDNIQYF
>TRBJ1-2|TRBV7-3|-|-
TGTGCCAGCCGTCAAATGGACAGCCCAAACTATGGCTACACCTTC
CASRQMDSPNYGYTF
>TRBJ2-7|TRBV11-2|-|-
TGTGCCAGCAGCCCTCATATCTACGAGCAGTACTTC
CASSPHIYEQYF
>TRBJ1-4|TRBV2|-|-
TGTGCCAGCGTTCGAGGTTTCGTTGCAACTAATGAAAAACTGTTTTTT
CASVRGFVATNEKLFF
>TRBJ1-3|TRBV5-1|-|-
TGCGCCAGCAGCTTGGAAGCGGGAACTGGAAACACCATATATTTT
CASSLEAGTGNTIYF
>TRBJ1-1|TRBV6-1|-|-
TGTGCCAGCAGTCTAGAAAGGGGACACGATGAAGCTTTCTTT
CASSLERGHDEAFF
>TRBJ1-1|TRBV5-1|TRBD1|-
TGCGCCAGCAGCTCGACAGGGACCTTAGGCACTGAAGCTTTCTTT
CASSSTGTLGTEAFF
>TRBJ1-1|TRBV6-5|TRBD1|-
TGTGCCAGCAGTTCCCACAGGGGGAGAAGAAGCACTGAAGCTTTCTTT
CASSSHRGRRSTEAFF
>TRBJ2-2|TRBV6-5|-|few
TGTGCCAGCAGTATTTCCCGGACACACACCGGGGAGCTGTTTTTT
CASSISRTHTGELFF
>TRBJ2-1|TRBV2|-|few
TGTGCCACCTCCCGAACGACCCAGTCGAATGAGCAGTTCTTC
CATSRTTQSNEQFF
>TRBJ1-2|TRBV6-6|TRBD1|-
TGTGCCAGCAGTTATGGACACAGGGGCGAGGATGGCTACACCTTC
CASSYGHRGEDGYTF
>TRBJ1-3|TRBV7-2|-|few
TGTGCCAGCAGCTTCCTCCCCTTTTCTGGAAACACCATATATTTT
CASSFLPFSGNTIYF
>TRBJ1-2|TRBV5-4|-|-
TGTGCCAGCAGCCCGGACAGAGCTAACTATGGCTACACCTTC
CASSPDRANYGYTF
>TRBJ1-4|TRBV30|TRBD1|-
TGTGCCTGGAACAGAGGGACAGGGGATGAAAAACTGTTTTTT
CAWNRGTGDEKLFF
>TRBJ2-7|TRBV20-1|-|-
TGCAGTGCCAGTACCACCTACGAGCAGTACTTC
CSASTTYEQYF
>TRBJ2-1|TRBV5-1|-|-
TGCGCCAGCAGCTTGGCTTTAGCGGCCAATGAGCAGTTCTTC
CASSLALAANEQFF
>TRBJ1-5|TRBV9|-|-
TGTGCCAGCAGCGTCCAGGGTGGCAATCAGCCCCAGCATTTT
CASSVQGGNQPQHF
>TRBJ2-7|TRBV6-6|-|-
TGTGCCAGCAGTTACCGGGACCGTGAGGTCTACGAGCAGTACTTC
CASSYRDREVYEQYF
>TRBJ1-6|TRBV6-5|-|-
TGTGCCAGCAGCTCCAACCAGGAGGCTTATTCACCCCTCCACTTT
CASSSNQEAYSPLHF
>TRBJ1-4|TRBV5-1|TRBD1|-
TGCGCCAGCAGACGACAGGGAACTAATGAAAAACTGTTTTTT
CASRRQGTNEKLFF
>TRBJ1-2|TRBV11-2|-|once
TGTGCCAGCACCATTGGAGGACTCTATGGCTACACCTTC
CASTIGGLYGYTF
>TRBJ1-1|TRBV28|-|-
TGTGCCACCCGGCCCGGGACACCGAACACTGAAGCTTTCTTT
CATRPGTPNTEAFF
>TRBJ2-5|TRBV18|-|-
TGTGCCAGCTCACCTGGACCCCAACAAGAGACCCAGTACTTC
CASSPGPQQETQYF
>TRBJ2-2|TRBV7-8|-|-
TGTGCCAGCAGCCCCAGCCGGCTCCTTAATACGAACACCGGGGAGCTGTTTTTT
CASSPSRLLNTNTGELFF
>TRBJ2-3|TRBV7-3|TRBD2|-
TGTGCCAGCAGCTTAACGGGACTAGCGGGAGGCACAGATACGCAGTATTTT
CASSLTGLAGGTDTQYF
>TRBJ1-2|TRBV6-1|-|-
TGTGCCAGCAGTGACAGGGGCTATGGCTACACCTTC
CASSDRGYGYTF
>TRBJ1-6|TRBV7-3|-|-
TGTGCCAGCAGCCACATGAATTCACCCCTCCACTTT
CASSHMNSPLHF
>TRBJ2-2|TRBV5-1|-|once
TGCGCCAGCAGCCGGAATCCCAGGGGGGAGAACACCGGGGAGCTGTTTTTT
CASSRNPRGENTGELFF
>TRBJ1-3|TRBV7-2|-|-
TGTGCCAGCAGCTTATCGCCGAGCTCTGGAAACACCATATATTTT
CASSLSPSSGNTIYF
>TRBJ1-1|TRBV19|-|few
TGTGCCAGTAAGCTTGTGGGGAACACTGAAGCTTTCTTT
CASKLVGNTEAFF
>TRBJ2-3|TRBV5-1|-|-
TGCGCCAGCAGCTTGCAGCCCCCCCCCACAGATACGCAGTATTTT
CASSLQPPPTDTQYF
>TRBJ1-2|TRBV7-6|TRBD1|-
TGTGCCAGCAGCTTCCGGACAGGGAGGTCGGATGGCTACACCTTC
CASSFRTGRSDGYTF
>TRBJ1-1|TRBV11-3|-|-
TGTGCCAGCAGCTTAACCTCGGACAGTGAAGCTTTCTTT
CASSLTSDSEAFF
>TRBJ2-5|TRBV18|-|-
TGTGCCAGCTCACCACCGCCCGTGGGGGAGACCCAGTACTTC
CASSPPPVGETQYF
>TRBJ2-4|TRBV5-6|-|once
TGTGCCAGCAGCATCCGCCCCGATTTAGCCAAAAACATTCAGTACTTC
CASSIRPDLAKNIQYF
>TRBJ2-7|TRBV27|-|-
TGTGCCAGCAGTACCTCGGACCGACGTCGTTACGAGCAGTACTTC
CASSTSDRRRYEQYF
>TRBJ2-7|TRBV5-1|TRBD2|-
TGCGCCAGCAGCTTGTCGCCGGGACTAGCGGGAGCCTACGAGCAGTACTTC
CASSLSPGLAGAYEQYF
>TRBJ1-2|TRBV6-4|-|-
TGTGCCAGCCCCGGATTTTCTAACTATGGCTACACCTTC
CASPGFSNYGYTF
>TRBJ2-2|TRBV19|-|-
TGTGCCAGTATTAGGGCCCTAACCGACACCGGGGAGCTGTTTTTT
CASIRALTDTGELFF
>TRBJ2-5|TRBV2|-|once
TGTGCCAGCAAGGTTGGAGGCAAAGAGACCCAGTACTTC
CASKVGGKETQYF
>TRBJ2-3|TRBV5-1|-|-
TGCGCCAGCAGTAGGGACACCCGAGGAGGCACAGATACGCAGTATTTT
CASSRDTRGGTDTQYF
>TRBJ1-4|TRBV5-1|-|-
TGCGCCAGCAGCCCGAGGTTCGGGGGCGAGGGTAATGAAAAACTGTTTTTT
CASSPRFGGEGNEKLFF
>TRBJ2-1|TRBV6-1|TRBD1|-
TGTGCCAGTCTAAAGGGGCAGGGGGCCTACAATGAGCAGTTCTTC
CASLKGQGAYNEQFF